This T cell receptor (beta chain) derives from a study of T cells expressing NK-cell markers. Study-level background: It was sorted CD3+CD56-NKG2C+, CD3+CD56+NKG2C- and CD3+CD56+NKG2C+ T cells that provided the TCR beta repertoires. Seven HCMV-seropositive donors and one seronegative donor made up the eight sequenced donors. Study conclusions and caveats: In over 5 donors, dominant CD3+CD56+NKG2C+ clonotypes ranked among the top 10 CD8+ clonotypes.

5'RACE template switching with UMIs generated TCR beta cDNA. Using the 5' RACE reads, TCRdb records one entry per CDR3 protein without DNA. The specimen's table records hundreds of thousands of distinct CDR3 sequences. With respect to this clonotype: Antigen unknown.

The CDR3 runs to 15 residues. This sequence was found in a man aged 18-70 years in good health. Sequencing used blood T cells: a sorted CD56 or NKG2C T cell subset, CD4+ or CD8+ T cells, or bulk PBMC T cells (not recorded which). The rearrangement uses TRBV12-3 or TRBV12-4 and TRBJ2-2. CDR3 in amino acids: CASSLGRGNTGELFF.